The table lists the clone carrying this T cell receptor (beta chain) with a few counts. Its antigen is unknown. This entry is derived from a study of T cells after yellow fever vaccination. Study at large: SMART-Seq v4 Ultra Low Input handled preparation of low-cell-number fractions.

Study observations and caveats: Highly abundant clonotypes carried over from the bulk population could end up in FACS-sorted repertoires as contaminants. Although most clonotypes did not, a small share appeared in both CD4 and CD8 compartments. The booster response re-showed most primary clones: around 95% CD4, around 87% CD8.

From the 5' RACE reads, TCRdb called clonotypes with MiXCR, one entry per CDR3 protein. Of 500,000 to 650,000 distinct CDR3 sequences in the sample, approximately 13% were seen once. This CDR3 region has 17 residues. V lost 6 bases and J lost 0, with 19 bases in between. Germline CDR1 MDHEN, CDR2 SYDVKM. V usage is TRBV28 and J usage is TRBJ2-3; tentatively, D is TRBD2 (6 bases). The sequenced sample was PBMCs, obtained on the day of the yellow fever booster vaccination. The sequence derives from a man aged 25-45 years who received the YFV17D yellow fever vaccine. The chain's CDR3 is CASRFAGVGTSTDTQYF. For the CDR3, the DNA is TGTGCCAGCAGGTTCGCCGGGGTCGGGACTAGCACAGATACGCAGTATTTT.